This T cell receptor (beta chain) was obtained from a study of post-analysis software for immune sequencing data. TCR beta cDNA libraries had unique molecular identifiers. With about 0.9 to 11 million T cells as the source, approximately 450,000 cDNA molecules resulted. One entry per CDR3 protein results from TCRdb running MiXCR on the PCR reads. Among roughly 730,000 distinct CDR3 sequences, roughly 27% were seen once, and the ten largest hold around 0.55%. On this clonotype itself: Its specificity is not known.

The study's findings and limits: Diversity measured as normalized Chao1 was significantly lower in multiple sclerosis patients than in controls. In patients, five or six TRBV segments were more frequent than in controls, with TRBV5-6, TRBV5-1 and TRBV20-1 among them.

The germline V gene has CDR1 MNHEY and CDR2 SVGEGT. Trimming removed 9 bases from V and 2 bases from J; junction bases left unmatched: 7. The CDR3 runs to 14 residues. The source is a girl aged 5-17 years with multiple sclerosis. The source material was blood. This sequence joins TRBV6-2 or TRBV6-3 and TRBJ2-1; 7 bases map to TRBD2. Written as DNA, the CDR3 is TGTGCCAGTAAGTCTAGCGGCCCCTACAATGAGCAGTTCTTC. This gives the protein CASKSSGPYNEQFF.